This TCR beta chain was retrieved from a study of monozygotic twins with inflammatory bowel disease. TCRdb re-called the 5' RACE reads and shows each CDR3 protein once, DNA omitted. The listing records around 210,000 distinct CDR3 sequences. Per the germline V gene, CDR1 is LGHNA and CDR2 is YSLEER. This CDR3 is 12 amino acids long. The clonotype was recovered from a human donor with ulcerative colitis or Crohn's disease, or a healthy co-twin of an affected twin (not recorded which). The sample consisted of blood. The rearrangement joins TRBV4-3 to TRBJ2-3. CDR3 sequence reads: CASSQPGDTQYF.